This T cell receptor beta chain was identified during a study of siplizumab effects on memory and regulatory T cells. About this clone: Its antigen is not known.

The study, taken as a whole, reports: Siplizumab caused a significant drop in alloreactive sequences traceable to unstimulated CD4+ memory cells.

Assay: immunoSEQ multiplex PCR; the TCRdb copy retains only in-frame clones and omits some. The sample carries 50,000 to 70,000 clones, roughly 97% recorded once. The sample taken for sequencing was naive CD8+ T cells sorted from blood. The clonotype originates from a human donor in good health.

CDR3 residues: CASSHPAGGSTDTQYF. The CDR3 bases are TGCGCCAGCAGCCACCCAGCGGGGGGGAGCACAGATACGCAGTATTTT. This sequence joins TRBV4-1 and TRBJ2-3; 10 bases map to TRBD2. The germline V gene encodes CDR1 MGHRA and CDR2 YSYEKL. The CDR3 is 16 amino acids. V shed 3 bases, J shed 0 bases, and the junction held 3 bases outside the gene matches.